These 3 T cell receptor beta chains share one sample of origin, sequenced in a study of CD4+ T cells in melanoma. Assay used: immunoSEQ multiplex PCR; TCRdb lists only in-frame clones, some missing. Here the sample spans around 130,000 clones, 85% to 95% being singletons. All receptors come from a human donor with melanoma.

This clone occurred once. The chain is built from TRBV7-2 and TRBJ1-5, with D perhaps TRBD1 (5 bases). The germline V and J ends were trimmed by 4 bases and 6 bases, with 7 bases remaining between them. Germline V gives CDR1 SGHTA, CDR2 FQGNSA. This CDR3 contains 12 residues. The CDR3: CASSWGGQPQHF. CDR3 in DNA: TGTGCCAGCAGCTGGGGGGGTCAGCCCCAGCATTTT.

The rearrangement links TRBV20-1 to TRBJ2-1; D is unclear. Trimming cost V 4 bases and J 6 bases, with 7 bases left between them. Germline CDR1 is DFQATT and CDR2 is SNEGSKA (reference sequence). The CDR3 contains 11 residues. The chain's CDR3 is CSAISVNEQFF. Here the CDR3 DNA reads TGCAGTGCTATTAGTGTCAATGAGCAGTTCTTC.

The chain is built from TRBV18 and TRBJ2-1; 8 bases are a match to TRBD2. The junction had 6 bases not matched to a gene; V was cut back by 5 bases and J by 0 bases. Germline CDR1 and CDR2: KGHSH and LQKENI. This CDR3 is 16 amino acids long. DNA of the CDR3: TGTGCCAGCTCAGTCACGGGGGGGAGCTCCTACAATGAGCAGTTCTTC. It is translated as CASSVTGGSSYNEQFF. Drawing the rest from reference TRBV18 and TRBJ2-1, the complete variable domain is NAGVMQNPRHLVRRRGQEARLRCSPMKGHSHVYWYRQLPEEGLKFMVYLQKENIIDESGMPKERFSAEFPKEGPSILRIQQVVRGDSAAYFCASSVTGGSSYNEQFFGPGTRLTVL.